Below, 18 T cell receptor beta chains from the same sample are listed, as sequenced in a study of human T cells and chemical hapten exposure. From the RACE reads, TCRdb called clonotypes with MiXCR, one entry per CDR3 protein. This sample yields a few hundred thousand distinct CDR3 sequences, of which about 6.3% are seen a single time; roughly 5.4% belongs to the top ten. The time point: patch test 2, 6 weeks after DPC sensitization. The treatment was: therapeutic diphenylcyclopropenone sensitization with weekly scalp DPC. Here the sequenced sample was whole blood, taken in connection with sensitization to the hapten diphenylcyclopropenone (DPC). These receptor sequences come from a woman between 18 and 29 years old with alopecia areata. Some clones in this sample may be carry-over from other donors' samples.

This clonotype was recorded at least ten times. The chain links TRBV4-1 to TRBJ1-6; 10 bases align to TRBD1. V trimming: 2 bases; J trimming: 9 bases; junction bases outside the gene matches: 13. This CDR3 region has 18 residues. The germline gives CDR1 MGHRA, CDR2 YSYEKL. The CDR3 loop is CASSQTWGTGDLVSPLHF. Here the CDR3 DNA reads TGCGCCAGCAGCCAAACCTGGGGGACAGGGGACCTCGTTTCACCCCTCCACTTT.

This clonotype was seen ten or more times. The chain carries TRBV29-1 and TRBJ2-3, with TRBD1 matching 7 bases. Germline trimming cut 3 bases from V and 4 bases from J; bases unmatched to any gene: 10. CDR3 length equals 15 residues. Germline CDR1 and CDR2: SQVTM and ANQGSEA. The CDR3 coding sequence is TGCAGCGTTGAGCAGACAGGGTTGTCCCCAGATACGCAGTATTTT. It yields the protein CSVEQTGLSPDTQYF.

This clonotype was seen at least ten times. The gene calls are TRBV6-5 and TRBJ1-2; a possible D gene is TRBD1 (5 bases). The CDR3 has 16 amino acids. Germline V gene lookup returns CDR1 MNHEY and CDR2 SVGAGI. Trimming took 6 bases from V and 2 from J, leaving 19 bases between them. The CDR3 coding sequence is TGTGCCAGCAGCCGCTCTAATCCGGGGCGAAACTATGGCTACACCTTC. Protein: CASSRSNPGRNYGYTF.

This clonotype was recorded a few times. One junction end does not reproduce the germline sequence, and a read error may be involved. The V and J genes are TRBV20-1 and TRBJ2-3, with 13 nucleotides matching TRBD2. This CDR3 has 16 amino acids. Germline values: CDR1 DFQATT, CDR2 SNEGSKA (reference sequence). CDR3 in DNA: TGCAGTACTAGCGGGGGGGCAGTCGGGACCACAGATACGCAGTATTTT. It translates to CSTSGGAVGTTDTQYF.

This clonotype was observed many times. V gene TRBV20-1 combines with J gene TRBJ1-2, with D perhaps TRBD1 (5 bases). The CDR3 runs to 14 residues. Germline loops: CDR1 DFQATT, CDR2 SNEGSKA (reference sequence). Trimming removed 0 bases from V and 4 bases from J, with 12 bases in between. In nucleotides, the CDR3 is TGCAGTGCTAGAGACCAGGGACGGATCTATGGCTACACCTTC. Residues: CSARDQGRIYGYTF.

This clonotype has just a few counts. The chain uses TRBV5-4 and TRBJ2-7; TRBD1 matches 7 bases. In germline, CDR1 is SGHNT, CDR2 YYREEE (reference sequence). The junction had 7 bases not matched to a gene; V was cut back by 6 bases and J by 4 bases. The CDR3 is made up of 13 amino acids. For the CDR3, the DNA is TGTGCCAGCACCGAAGCAGGGGGTTACGAGCAGTACTTC. It codes for CASTEAGGYEQYF.

This clonotype was seen a few times. This sequence joins TRBV2 and TRBJ1-5; 8 bases are a match to TRBD1. The germline V gene has CDR1 SNHLY and CDR2 FYNNEI. Trimming removed 5 bases from V and 5 bases from J; junction bases left unmatched: 5. This CDR3 region has 14 residues. The CDR3 DNA sequence: TGTGCCAGCAGTCCGGACAGGGACTATCAGCCCCAGCATTTT. It yields the protein CASSPDRDYQPQHF.

Details on this clonotype: Just one base apart from a much larger clone, this may be a read error. V usage is TRBV6-2 or TRBV6-3 and J usage is TRBJ1-1; D gene uncertain. Germline-derived CDR1 and CDR2 are MNHEY and SVGEGT. The CDR3 is 13 residues long. CDR3 sequence: CGSIPAQRERTFF. The CDR3 DNA reads as TGTGGCAGCATCCCCGCCCAGCGGGAGAGGACTTTCTTT.

This sequence joins TRBV6-2 or TRBV6-3 and TRBJ2-1, with 7 bases lining up with TRBD1. This CDR3 comprises 17 residues. Germline V gene lookup returns CDR1 MNHEY and CDR2 SVGEGT. After removal of 0 bases from V and 3 bases from J, the junction contained 8 bases not matched to a gene. The CDR3 DNA is TGTGCCAGCAGTTACTCCGGTAGGGGGCCCCTCTACAATGAGCAGTTCTTC. This translates into CASSYSGRGPLYNEQFF.

The sample holds a few counts of this clonotype. The chain uses TRBV12-3 or TRBV12-4 and TRBJ2-7; 8 bases are shared with TRBD1. Trimming removed 3 bases from V and 3 bases from J; junction bases left unmatched: 7. This CDR3 is 15 amino acids long. CDR3 coding DNA: TGTGCCAGCAGTTTCGGTGGACAGGGAAGCTACGAGCAGTACTTC. The encoded protein is CASSFGGQGSYEQYF.

The sample holds many counts of this clonotype. This CDR3 is CATSGDRDTGELFF. The CDR3 DNA follows: TGTGCCACCAGTGGGGACAGGGACACCGGGGAGCTGTTTTTT. This sequence joins TRBV24-1 and TRBJ2-2, with 9 bases fitting TRBD1. CDR3 length equals 14 residues. V lost 5 bases and J lost 3; bases outside the gene matches: 0. CDR1 and CDR2 (germline): KGHDR, SFDVKD.

The table lists this clonotype with a few counts. This rearrangement joins TRBV11-2 to TRBJ1-2; a weak D match, TRBD1 (6 bases). V was trimmed by 0 bases and J by 8 bases, leaving 16 bases between them. Germline-derived CDR1 and CDR2 are SGHAT and FQNNGV. CDR3 length: 15 residues. Here the CDR3 DNA reads TGTGCCAGCAGCTTAGATTGGGGGCGAGGAAGGGGCTACACCTTC. Protein: CASSLDWGRGRGYTF.

The chain joins TRBV20-1 to TRBJ1-6; weak D call: TRBD1 (5 bases). The germline V gene has CDR1 DFQATT and CDR2 SNEGSKA (reference sequence). This CDR3 comprises 15 residues. V was pared by 1 base and J by 3 bases, with 10 bases between. The CDR3 sequence is CSARASRDYNSPLHF. In nucleotides, the CDR3 is TGCAGTGCTAGAGCGAGCAGGGACTATAATTCACCCCTCCACTTT.

This sequence joins TRBV2 and TRBJ2-1, with 9 nucleotides matching TRBD1. This CDR3 has 14 residues. Germline values: CDR1 SNHLY, CDR2 FYNNEI. J was trimmed by 8 bases and V by 3 bases; bases with no gene match: 5. CDR3 residues: CASSEGQGMDEQFF. The CDR3, as DNA: TGTGCCAGCAGTGAGGGACAGGGTATGGATGAGCAGTTCTTC.

The chain's CDR3 is CASSLADANTEAFF. CDR3 coding DNA: TGTGCCAGCAGTTTGGCCGACGCGAACACTGAAGCTTTCTTT. The chain links TRBV27 to TRBJ1-1; no definite D call. The germline V gene encodes CDR1 MNHEY and CDR2 SMNVEV (reference sequence). The V end was cut by 3 bases, the J end by 1 base, with 9 bases between. CDR3 length: 14 amino acids.

The J gene is TRBJ1-2, the V gene TRBV28; the match to TRBD1 covers 8 bases. V dropped 5 bases and J dropped 7; count of bases not matched to a gene: 9. The CDR3 is 14 residues long. Germline V lookup: CDR1 MDHEN, CDR2 SYDVKM. CDR3 in DNA: TGTGCCAGCAGTCCCATGGACAGGGAAGGTGGCTACACCTTC. Translating it yields CASSPMDREGGYTF.

The sample holds a few counts of this clonotype. The rearrangement links TRBV6-5 to TRBJ2-7, with TRBD2 as a possible D gene (5 bases). The V and J ends lost 2 bases and 4 bases respectively, with 9 bases between them. CDR3 length equals 13 residues. The germline gives CDR1 MNHEY, CDR2 SVGAGI. For the CDR3, the DNA is TGTGCCAGCAGTTACGACGGGGTATACGAGCAGTACTTC. This gives the protein CASSYDGVYEQYF.

J is TRBJ2-5 and V is TRBV10-3; the D is unclear. The ends were cut back, 0 bases at V and 5 bases at J, with 10 bases in the middle. Germline CDR1 is ENHRY and CDR2 is SYGVKD. This CDR3 region has 14 residues. In DNA form, the CDR3 reads TGTGCCATCAGTGAGTCTGCCCTGAAGGAGACCCAGTACTTC. Residues: CAISESALKETQYF.